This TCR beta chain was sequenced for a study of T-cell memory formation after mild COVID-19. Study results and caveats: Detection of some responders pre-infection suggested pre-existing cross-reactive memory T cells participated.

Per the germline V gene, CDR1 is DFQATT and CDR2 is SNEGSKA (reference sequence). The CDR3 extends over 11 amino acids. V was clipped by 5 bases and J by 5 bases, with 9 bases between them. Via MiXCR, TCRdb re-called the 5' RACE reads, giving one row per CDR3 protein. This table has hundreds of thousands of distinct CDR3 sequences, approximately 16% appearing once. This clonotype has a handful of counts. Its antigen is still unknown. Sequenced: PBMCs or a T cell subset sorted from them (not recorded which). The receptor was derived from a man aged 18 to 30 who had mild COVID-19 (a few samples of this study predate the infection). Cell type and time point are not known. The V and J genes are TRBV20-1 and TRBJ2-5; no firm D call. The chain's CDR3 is CSAPGRETQYF. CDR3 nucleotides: TGCAGTGCTCCCGGGCGGGAGACCCAGTACTTC.